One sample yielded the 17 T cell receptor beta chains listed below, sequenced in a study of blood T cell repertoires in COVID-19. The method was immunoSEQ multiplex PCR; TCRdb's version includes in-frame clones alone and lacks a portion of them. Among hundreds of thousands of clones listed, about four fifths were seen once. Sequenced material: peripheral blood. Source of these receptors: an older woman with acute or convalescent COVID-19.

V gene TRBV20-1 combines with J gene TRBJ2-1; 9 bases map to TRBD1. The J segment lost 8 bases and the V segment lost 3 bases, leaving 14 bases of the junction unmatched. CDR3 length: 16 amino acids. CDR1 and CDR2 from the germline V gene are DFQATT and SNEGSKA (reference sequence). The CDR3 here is CSASQSLDRGGDEQFF. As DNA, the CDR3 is TGCAGTGCTAGTCAGTCCTTGGACAGGGGAGGAGATGAGCAGTTCTTC.

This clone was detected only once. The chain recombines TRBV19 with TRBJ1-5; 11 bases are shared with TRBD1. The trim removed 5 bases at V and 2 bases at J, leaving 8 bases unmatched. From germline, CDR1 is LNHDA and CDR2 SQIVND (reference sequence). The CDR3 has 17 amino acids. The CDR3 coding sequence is TGTGCCAGTAGTTACTTGGGACAGGGGGTCGGCAATCAGCCCCAGCATTTT. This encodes CASSYLGQGVGNQPQHF.

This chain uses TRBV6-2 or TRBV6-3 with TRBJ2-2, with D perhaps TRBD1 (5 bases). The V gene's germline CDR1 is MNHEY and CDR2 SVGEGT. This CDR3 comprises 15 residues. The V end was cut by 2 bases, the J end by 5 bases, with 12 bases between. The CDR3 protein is CASSYQGPLTGELFF. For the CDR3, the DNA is TGTGCCAGCAGTTACCAGGGCCCCCTAACCGGGGAGCTGTTTTTT.

CDR3 in amino acids: CASSPIGTVNTEAFF. CDR3 sequence (DNA): TGTGCCAGCAGCCCCATCGGGACAGTGAACACTGAAGCTTTCTTT. The chain combines TRBV2 with TRBJ1-1, with 7 bases matching TRBD1. The ends lost 6 bases at V and 0 bases at J; junction bases unmatched: 7. Germline loops: CDR1 SNHLY, CDR2 FYNNEI. The CDR3 runs 15 residues.

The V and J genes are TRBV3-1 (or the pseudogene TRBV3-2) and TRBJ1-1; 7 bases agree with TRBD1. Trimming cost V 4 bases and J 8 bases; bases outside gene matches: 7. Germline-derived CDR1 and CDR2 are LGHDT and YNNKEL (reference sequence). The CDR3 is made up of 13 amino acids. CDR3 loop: CASSPGTVNEAFF. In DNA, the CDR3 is TGTGCCAGCAGCCCTGGGACAGTCAACGAAGCTTTCTTT.

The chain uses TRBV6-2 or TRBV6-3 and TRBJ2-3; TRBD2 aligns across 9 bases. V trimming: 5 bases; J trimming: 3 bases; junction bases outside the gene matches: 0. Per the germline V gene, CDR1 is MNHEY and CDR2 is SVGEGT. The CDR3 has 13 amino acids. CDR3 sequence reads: CASSSGGTDTQYF. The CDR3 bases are TGTGCCAGCAGTAGCGGGGGGACAGATACGCAGTATTTT.

CDR3 sequence: CASSGGLPYGYTF. The CDR3 DNA sequence: TGTGCCAGCAGTGGGGGACTCCCCTATGGCTACACCTTC. The chain joins TRBV12-3 or TRBV12-4 to TRBJ1-2; TRBD1 is a possible D gene (5 bases). The CDR3 contains 13 residues. V lost 5 bases and J 4 bases, leaving 11 bases between the germline ends.

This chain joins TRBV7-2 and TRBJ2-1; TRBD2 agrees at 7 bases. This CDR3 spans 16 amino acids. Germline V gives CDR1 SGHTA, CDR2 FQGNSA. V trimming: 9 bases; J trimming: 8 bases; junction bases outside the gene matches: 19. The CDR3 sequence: CASLSGTSATGYEQFF. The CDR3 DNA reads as TGTGCCAGTCTCTCCGGAACTAGCGCCACCGGGTATGAGCAGTTCTTC.

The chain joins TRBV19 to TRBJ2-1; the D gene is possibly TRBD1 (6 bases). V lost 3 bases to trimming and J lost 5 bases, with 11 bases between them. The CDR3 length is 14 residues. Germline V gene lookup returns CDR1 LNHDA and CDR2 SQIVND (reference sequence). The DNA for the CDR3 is TGTGCCAGTAGTATCAGGGGTTTGGACAATGAGCAGTTCTTC. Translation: CASSIRGLDNEQFF.

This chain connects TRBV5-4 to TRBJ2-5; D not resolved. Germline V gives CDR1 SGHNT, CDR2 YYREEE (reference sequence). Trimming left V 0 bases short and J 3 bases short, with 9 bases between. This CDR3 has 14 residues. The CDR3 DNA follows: TGTGCCAGCAGCTTGGGGGCGAACGAAGAGACCCAGTACTTC. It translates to CASSLGANEETQYF.

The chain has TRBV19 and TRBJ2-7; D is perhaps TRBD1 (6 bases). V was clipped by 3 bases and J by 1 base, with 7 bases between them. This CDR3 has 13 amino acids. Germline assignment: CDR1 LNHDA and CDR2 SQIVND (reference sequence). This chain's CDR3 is CASSIGTSYEQYF. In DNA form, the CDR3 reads TGTGCCAGTAGTATTGGGACATCCTACGAGCAGTACTTC.

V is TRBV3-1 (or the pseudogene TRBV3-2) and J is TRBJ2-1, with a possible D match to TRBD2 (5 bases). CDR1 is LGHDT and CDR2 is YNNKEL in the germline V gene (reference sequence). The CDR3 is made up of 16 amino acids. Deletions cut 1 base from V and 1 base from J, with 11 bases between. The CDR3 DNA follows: TGTGCCAGCAGCCAAGTCGGGGAGATATCCTACAATGAGCAGTTCTTC. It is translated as CASSQVGEISYNEQFF.

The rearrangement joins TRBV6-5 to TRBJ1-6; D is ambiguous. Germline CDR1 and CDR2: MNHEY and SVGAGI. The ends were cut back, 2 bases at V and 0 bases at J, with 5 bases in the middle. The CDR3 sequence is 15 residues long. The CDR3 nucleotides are TGTGCCAGCAGTTACGCGAGCTCCTATAATTCACCCCTCCACTTT. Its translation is CASSYASSYNSPLHF.

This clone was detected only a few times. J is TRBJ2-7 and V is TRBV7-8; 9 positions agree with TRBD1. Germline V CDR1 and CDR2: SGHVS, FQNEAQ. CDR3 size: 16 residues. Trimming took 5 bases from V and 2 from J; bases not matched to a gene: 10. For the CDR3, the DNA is TGTGCCAGCAGCCGCGACCGGGACAGGGTTACCTACGAGCAGTACTTC. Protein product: CASSRDRDRVTYEQYF.

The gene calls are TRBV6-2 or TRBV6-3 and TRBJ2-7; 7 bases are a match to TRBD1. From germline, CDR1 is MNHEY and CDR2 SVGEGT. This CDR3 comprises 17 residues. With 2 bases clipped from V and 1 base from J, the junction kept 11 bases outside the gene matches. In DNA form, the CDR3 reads TGTGCCAGCAGTTACCCCTCTTCCGGGACAGCGTCCTACGAGCAGTACTTC. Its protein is CASSYPSSGTASYEQYF.

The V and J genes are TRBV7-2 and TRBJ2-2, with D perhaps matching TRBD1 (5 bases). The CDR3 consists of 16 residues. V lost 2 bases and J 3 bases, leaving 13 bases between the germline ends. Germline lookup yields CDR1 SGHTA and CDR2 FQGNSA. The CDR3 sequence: CASSLSGIGDTGELFF. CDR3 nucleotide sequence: TGTGCCAGCAGCTTATCAGGGATTGGCGACACCGGGGAGCTGTTTTTT.

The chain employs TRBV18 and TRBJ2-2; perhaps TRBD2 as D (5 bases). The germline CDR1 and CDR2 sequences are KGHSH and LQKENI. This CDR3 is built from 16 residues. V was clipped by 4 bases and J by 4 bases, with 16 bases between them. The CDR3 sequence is CASSLSMGVGTGELFF. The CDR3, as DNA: TGTGCCAGCTCACTCTCGATGGGAGTTGGCACCGGGGAGCTGTTTTTT. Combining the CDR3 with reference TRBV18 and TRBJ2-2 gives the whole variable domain NAGVMQNPRHLVRRRGQEARLRCSPMKGHSHVYWYRQLPEEGLKFMVYLQKENIIDESGMPKERFSAEFPKEGPSILRIQQVVRGDSAAYFCASSLSMGVGTGELFFGEGSRLTVL.